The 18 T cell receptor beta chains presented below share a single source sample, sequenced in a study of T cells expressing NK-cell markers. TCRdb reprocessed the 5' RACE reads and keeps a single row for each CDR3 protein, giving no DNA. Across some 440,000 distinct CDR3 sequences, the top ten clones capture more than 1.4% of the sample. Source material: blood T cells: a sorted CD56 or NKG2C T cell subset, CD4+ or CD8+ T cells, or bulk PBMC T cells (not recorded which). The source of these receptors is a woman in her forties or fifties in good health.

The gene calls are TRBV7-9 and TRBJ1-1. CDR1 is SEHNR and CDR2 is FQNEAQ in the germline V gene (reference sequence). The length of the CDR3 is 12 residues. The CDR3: CALGDMNTEAFF.

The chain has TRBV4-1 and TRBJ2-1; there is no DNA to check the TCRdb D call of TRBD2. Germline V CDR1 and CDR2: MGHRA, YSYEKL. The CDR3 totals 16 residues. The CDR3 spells CASSKMTGTSWDEQFF.

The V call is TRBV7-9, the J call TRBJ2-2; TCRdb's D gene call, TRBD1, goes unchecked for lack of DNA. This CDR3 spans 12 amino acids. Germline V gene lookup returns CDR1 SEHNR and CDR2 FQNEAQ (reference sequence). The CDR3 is CSSSFPGGELFF.

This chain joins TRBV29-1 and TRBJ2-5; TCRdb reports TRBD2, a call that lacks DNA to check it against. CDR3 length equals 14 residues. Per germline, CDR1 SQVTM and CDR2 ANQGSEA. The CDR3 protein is CSVAGTSEQETQYF.

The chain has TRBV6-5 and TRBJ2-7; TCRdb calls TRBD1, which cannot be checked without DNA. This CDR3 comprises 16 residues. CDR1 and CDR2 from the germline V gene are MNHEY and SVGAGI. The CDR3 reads CASRRNRQESSYEQYF.

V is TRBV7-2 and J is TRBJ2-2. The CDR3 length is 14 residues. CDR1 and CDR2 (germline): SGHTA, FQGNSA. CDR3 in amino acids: CASSLQLYTGELFF. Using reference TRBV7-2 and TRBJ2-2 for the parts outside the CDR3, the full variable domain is GAGVSQSPSNKVTEKGKDVELRCDPISGHTALYWYRQSLGQGLEFLIYFQGNSAPDKSGLPSDRFSAERTGGSVSTLTIQRTQQEDSAVYLCASSLQLYTGELFFGEGSRLTVL.

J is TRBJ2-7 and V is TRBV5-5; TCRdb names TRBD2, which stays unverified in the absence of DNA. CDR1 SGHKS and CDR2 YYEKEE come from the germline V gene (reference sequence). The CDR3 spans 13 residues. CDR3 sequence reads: CASTVAGTYEQYF.

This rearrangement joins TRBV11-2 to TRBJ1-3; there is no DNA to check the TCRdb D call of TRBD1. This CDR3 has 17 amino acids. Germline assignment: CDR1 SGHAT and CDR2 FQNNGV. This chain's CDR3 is CASSLERLRQGGNTIYF.

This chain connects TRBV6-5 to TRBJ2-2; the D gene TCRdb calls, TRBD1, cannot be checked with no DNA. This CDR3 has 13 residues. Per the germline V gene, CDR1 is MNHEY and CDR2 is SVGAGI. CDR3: CALKFRGTGELFF.

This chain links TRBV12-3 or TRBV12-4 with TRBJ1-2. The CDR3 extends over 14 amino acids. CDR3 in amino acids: CASSSRRYNYGYTF.

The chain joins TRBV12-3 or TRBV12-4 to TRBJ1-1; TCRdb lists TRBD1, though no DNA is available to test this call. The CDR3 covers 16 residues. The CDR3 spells CASSAPGQFWGPEAFF.

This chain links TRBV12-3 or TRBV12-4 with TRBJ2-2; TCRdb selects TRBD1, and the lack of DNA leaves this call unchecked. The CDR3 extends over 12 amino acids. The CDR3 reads CASGDGGGELFF.

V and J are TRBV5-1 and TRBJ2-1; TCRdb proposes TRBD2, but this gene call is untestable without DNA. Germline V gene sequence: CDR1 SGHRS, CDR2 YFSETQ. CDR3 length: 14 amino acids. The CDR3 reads CASSLGGGSHEQFF.

This CDR3 reads CASSSGTSQGGQFF. V gene TRBV11-3 combines with J gene TRBJ2-1; TCRdb's D gene call, TRBD2, goes unchecked for lack of DNA. CDR3 length: 14 amino acids. The V gene's germline CDR1 is SGHNT and CDR2 YENEEA. The full variable domain, completed using reference TRBV11-3 and TRBJ2-1, is EAGVVQSPRYKIIEKKQPVAFWCNPISGHNTLYWYLQNLGQGPELLIRYENEEAVDDSQLPKDRFSAERLKGVDSTLKIQPAELGDSAVYLCASSSGTSQGGQFFGPGTRLTVL.

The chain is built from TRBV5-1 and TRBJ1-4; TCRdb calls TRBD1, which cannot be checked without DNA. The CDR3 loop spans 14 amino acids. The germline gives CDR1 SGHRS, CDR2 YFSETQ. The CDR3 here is CASSLGRGREKLFF.

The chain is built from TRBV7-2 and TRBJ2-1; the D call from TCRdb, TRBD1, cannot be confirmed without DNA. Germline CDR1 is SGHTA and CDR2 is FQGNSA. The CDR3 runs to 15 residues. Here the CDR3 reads CASSLAGHSSSEQFF.

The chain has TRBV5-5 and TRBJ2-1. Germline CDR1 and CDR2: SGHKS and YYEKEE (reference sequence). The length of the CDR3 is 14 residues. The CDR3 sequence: CASSSRIGYNEQFF.

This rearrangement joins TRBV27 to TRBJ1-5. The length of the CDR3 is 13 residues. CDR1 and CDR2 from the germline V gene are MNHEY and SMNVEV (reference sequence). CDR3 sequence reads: CASSRMLRQPQHF.